A selection of T cell receptor beta chains follows, all from one sample in a study of graft-versus-host responses after intestinal transplantation. TCRdb's copy holds only in-frame clones and misses some; the assay was immunoSEQ multiplex PCR. The profile shows approximately 49,000 clones, more than 70% of them singletons. No cognate antigen is known for these TCRs. The sample here was unstimulated CD4+ T cells sorted from spleen or lymph node cells, taken before transplant. All receptors derive from a human donor who was the organ donor for an intestinal transplant. Both conserved end residues are part of each CDR3. The order of the fields is J gene, D gene, V gene, clone size, CDR3 protein, CDR3 DNA. D genes are given only for firm matches. Size values are once, few and many counts, or a class for expanded clones, and some rows have none.

>TRBJ2-2|NA|TRBV5-1|NA
CASSLVSAPNTGELFF
TGCGCCAGCAGCTTGGTTAGCGCCCCGAACACCGGGGAGCTGTTTTTT
>TRBJ1-1|TRBD1|TRBV7-9|few
CASSIDRDTEAFF
TGTGCCAGCAGCATCGACAGGGACACTGAAGCTTTCTTT
>TRBJ1-4|NA|TRBV4-1|NA
CASSQVGLINEKLFF
TGCGCCAGCAGCCAAGTTGGGCTGATTAATGAAAAACTGTTTTTT
>TRBJ2-3|NA|TRBV6-5|NA
CASSYSLSTDTQYF
TGTGCCAGCAGTTATTCTCTATCCACAGATACGCAGTATTTT
>TRBJ2-7|TRBD1|TRBV28|NA
CASSDQQGAYEQYF
TGTGCCAGCAGTGATCAACAGGGGGCCTACGAGCAGTACTTC
>TRBJ2-6|TRBD2|TRBV7-8|NA
CASSLAGGAPSGANVLTF
TGTGCCAGCAGCTTGGCCGGGGGGGCCCCTTCTGGGGCCAACGTCCTGACTTTC
>TRBJ1-2|TRBD1|TRBV27|NA
CASSSRDSRLSNYGYTF
TGTGCCAGCAGTTCACGGGACAGTCGACTTAGTAACTATGGCTACACCTTC
>TRBJ1-5|NA|TRBV5-4|few
CASSSGGGWDQPQHF
TGTGCCAGCAGCTCGGGGGGCGGTTGGGATCAGCCCCAGCATTTT
>TRBJ2-3|TRBD2|TRBV29-1|once
CSVESSQGGTQYF
TGCAGCGTTGAGTCCTCGCAGGGAGGGACGCAGTATTTT
>TRBJ2-1|TRBD2|TRBV7-3|NA
CASSPLAGDSYNEQFF
TGTGCCAGCAGCCCGCTAGCGGGAGATAGCTACAATGAGCAGTTCTTC
>TRBJ1-2|NA|TRBV28|NA
CASQQGWSYGYTF
TGTGCCAGCCAACAGGGTTGGAGTTATGGCTACACCTTC
>TRBJ1-5|TRBD1|TRBV7-2|NA
CASSRRDRAGNQPQHF
TGTGCCAGCAGCCGACGGGACAGGGCCGGCAATCAGCCCCAGCATTTT
>TRBJ1-1|NA|TRBV7-6|once
CASSLVGGANTEAFF
TGTGCCAGCAGCTTAGTGGGGGGGGCGAACACTGAAGCTTTCTTT
>TRBJ2-5|NA|TRBV6-5|NA
CASSYSSGGQETQYF
TGTGCCAGCAGTTACTCGTCCGGGGGCCAAGAGACCCAGTACTTC
>TRBJ2-7|TRBD1|TRBV11-2|NA
CASSFETGLRSPYEQYF
TGTGCCAGCAGCTTTGAGACAGGGTTGAGAAGTCCCTACGAGCAGTACTTC
>TRBJ1-2|NA|TRBV5-5|NA
CASSENPGNYTF
TGTGCCAGCAGCGAGAACCCAGGGAACTACACCTTC
>TRBJ1-2|NA|TRBV19|once
CASSIDPTGRSGYTF
TGTGCCAGTAGTATAGATCCAACGGGGAGAAGTGGCTACACCTTC
>TRBJ2-5|NA|TRBV9|NA
CASSVFSQETQYF
TGTGCCAGCAGCGTATTCAGCCAAGAGACCCAGTACTTC
>TRBJ1-5|NA|TRBV6-5|NA
CASQRSSNQPQHF
TGTGCCAGCCAGAGGAGTAGCAATCAGCCCCAGCATTTT
>TRBJ1-5|TRBD1|TRBV28|NA
CASSPTGQGHYQPQHF
TGTGCCAGCAGTCCTACGGGACAGGGTCACTATCAGCCCCAGCATTTT
>TRBJ1-1|NA|TRBV29-1|NA
CSVAGTPNTEAFF
TGCAGCGTGGCCGGGACACCGAACACTGAAGCTTTCTTT
>TRBJ2-7|TRBD1|TRBV5-4|NA
CASSPDRVSYEQYF
TGTGCCAGCAGCCCGGACAGGGTCTCCTACGAGCAGTACTTC
>TRBJ1-1|TRBD1|TRBV6-1|few
CASSSGQRNTEAFF
TGTGCCAGCAGTTCGGGACAGCGGAACACTGAAGCTTTCTTT
>TRBJ1-4|NA|TRBV18|NA
CASSEGEKLFF
TGTGCCAGCTCAGAGGGTGAAAAACTGTTTTTT
>TRBJ2-7|NA|TRBV19|NA
CASSMSGGNSYEQYF
TGTGCCAGTAGTATGAGTGGCGGGAACTCCTACGAGCAGTACTTC
>TRBJ1-3|NA|TRBV9|NA
CASSVGLSGSGNTIYF
TGTGCCAGCAGCGTAGGGCTTTCGGGATCTGGAAACACCATATATTTT
>TRBJ1-3|NA|TRBV7-2|NA
CATSREGAGNTIYF
TGTGCCACCTCCCGAGAGGGGGCTGGAAACACCATATATTTT
>TRBJ1-2|TRBD1|TRBV9|NA
CASSVETGYYGYTF
TGTGCCAGCAGCGTAGAGACAGGGTACTATGGCTACACCTTC
>TRBJ2-6|NA|TRBV28|NA
CASSLRGPGANVLTF
TGTGCCAGCAGTCTACGCGGTCCTGGGGCCAACGTCCTGACTTTC
>TRBJ2-1|TRBD2|TRBV4-3|NA
CASSQEITSGINEQFF
TGCGCCAGCAGCCAAGAGATTACTAGCGGGATCAATGAGCAGTTCTTC
>TRBJ2-7|TRBD2|TRBV4-3|few
CASSPSLAGESYEQYF
TGCGCCAGCAGCCCAAGTCTAGCGGGAGAGTCCTACGAGCAGTACTTC
>TRBJ2-3|NA|TRBV6-5|NA
CASRRTVSADTQYF
TGTGCCAGCAGACGTACTGTAAGCGCAGATACGCAGTATTTT
>TRBJ1-3|NA|TRBV4-1|few
CASSHLRGNTIYF
TGCGCCAGCAGCCACCTTCGTGGAAACACCATATATTTT
>TRBJ2-7|TRBD2|TRBV7-2|once
CASSLAGTISYEQYF
TGTGCCAGCAGCTTAGCGGGGACTATCTCCTACGAGCAGTACTTC
>TRBJ1-4|NA|TRBV5-4|NA
CASSTREGREKLFF
TGTGCCAGCAGCACCAGGGAAGGTCGGGAAAAACTGTTTTTT
>TRBJ2-5|TRBD2|TRBV27|NA
CASRGSGRTWGETQYF
TGTGCCAGCAGGGGGAGCGGGAGGACCTGGGGGGAGACCCAGTACTTC
>TRBJ2-3|TRBD2|TRBV28|NA
CASSSGLAGEDTQYF
TGTGCCAGCAGTTCGGGACTAGCGGGAGAAGATACGCAGTATTTT
>TRBJ2-2|NA|TRBV20-1|NA
CSARLAGELFF
TGCAGTGCTAGACTAGCCGGGGAGCTGTTTTTT
>TRBJ2-3|TRBD2|TRBV10-3|NA
CAISEGGLAGPQDTQYF
TGTGCCATCAGCGAGGGGGGACTAGCGGGGCCCCAAGATACGCAGTATTTT
>TRBJ2-7|TRBD2|TRBV7-2|NA
CASSLTGTKVYF
TGTGCCAGCAGCCTAACCGGGACTAAGGTGTACTTC
>TRBJ2-2|NA|TRBV7-9|NA
CASRSPPAGELFF
TGTGCCAGCAGGTCCCCCCCTGCCGGGGAGCTGTTTTTT
>TRBJ2-1|NA|TRBV29-1|NA
CSVERSGVHNEQFF
TGCAGCGTTGAGAGGTCAGGGGTACACAATGAGCAGTTCTTC
>TRBJ1-2|TRBD1|TRBV19|NA
CASSITPWDRARANYGYTF
TGTGCCAGTAGTATAACCCCATGGGACAGGGCTCGAGCTAACTATGGCTACACCTTC
>TRBJ2-7|NA|TRBV18|NA
CASSPLQDFYEQYF
TGTGCCAGCTCACCACTTCAGGATTTTTACGAGCAGTACTTC
>TRBJ2-3|NA|TRBV6-5|NA
CASSYERRDTQYF
TGTGCCAGCAGTTACGAACGGAGGGATACGCAGTATTTT
>TRBJ2-2|TRBD1|TRBV7-2|NA
CASSTDGTGLSRELFF
TGTGCCAGCAGTACAGACGGGACAGGGTTGTCTCGGGAGCTGTTTTTT
>TRBJ2-1|TRBD2|TRBV9|NA
CASSVVGTRVVDEQFF
TGTGCCAGCAGCGTAGTCGGGACTAGAGTTGTCGATGAGCAGTTCTTC
>TRBJ2-6|NA|TRBV9|NA
CASSVGGRASGANVLTF
TGTGCCAGCAGCGTAGGGGGGCGCGCCTCTGGGGCCAACGTCCTGACTTTC
>TRBJ2-3|NA|TRBV28|NA
CASSPPPTDTQYF
TGTGCCAGCAGTCCCCCCCCAACAGATACGCAGTATTTT
>TRBJ1-5|TRBD1|TRBV19|NA
CASSLPGQGGQPQHF
TGTGCCAGTAGCCTACCGGGACAGGGTGGTCAGCCCCAGCATTTT
>TRBJ1-5|TRBD1|TRBV6-4|NA
CASSDSGQGNQPQHF
TGTGCCAGCAGTGACTCGGGACAGGGCAATCAGCCCCAGCATTTT
>TRBJ2-2|NA|TRBV29-1|NA
CSVTHTRGMTGELFF
TGCAGCGTTACACATACACGCGGGATGACCGGGGAGCTGTTTTTT
>TRBJ1-4|TRBD1|TRBV28|NA
CASRHRDREPTTNEKLFF
TGTGCCAGCAGACACCGGGACAGAGAACCAACAACTAATGAAAAACTGTTTTTT
>TRBJ2-3|NA|TRBV9|NA
CASSVEEGRAQYF
TGTGCCAGCAGCGTAGAAGAGGGCCGGGCGCAGTATTTT
>TRBJ2-7|TRBD2|TRBV5-5|NA
CASSLTVGASGTYEQYF
TGTGCCAGCAGCTTGACGGTTGGGGCTAGCGGGACCTACGAGCAGTACTTC
>TRBJ1-1|TRBD1|TRBV2|NA
CASSRRPGQINTEAFF
TGTGCCAGCAGCCGTCGACCGGGACAGATTAACACTGAAGCTTTCTTT
>TRBJ2-2|TRBD2|TRBV11-3|NA
CASSLGSFGSGTNTGELFF
TGTGCCAGCAGCTTAGGATCGTTCGGAAGCGGGACGAACACCGGGGAGCTGTTTTTT
>TRBJ1-3|NA|TRBV7-9|NA
CASSSTGIYSGNTIYF
TGTGCCAGCAGCTCCACAGGGATATACTCTGGAAACACCATATATTTT
>TRBJ2-1|TRBD2|TRBV4-3|NA
CASSQDPASGSNEQFF
TGCGCCAGCAGCCAAGATCCAGCTAGCGGGAGTAATGAGCAGTTCTTC